This record concerns one T cell receptor (beta chain) sequence. Its cognate antigen is unknown. The V gene end was trimmed by 3 bases and the J gene end by 1 base; junction bases not matched to a gene: 8. The germline V gene encodes CDR1 DFQATT and CDR2 SNEGSKA (reference sequence). There are 16 residues in the CDR3. MiXCR, run by TCRdb on the RT-PCR reads, gives a single entry per CDR3 protein. The top ten hold about an eighth of the sample, which has around 490,000 distinct CDR3 sequences, 7.6% seen once. This specimen comes from a study of response to subunit inactivated influenza vaccine. Study results and caveats: The authors put forward the suggestion that each seasonal influenza vaccination may bring in only a limited number of new T cells.

The sample consisted of PBMCs from blood, taken 23 to 25 months after vaccination. The origin of this receptor is a man between 50 and 75 years old who received an inactivated influenza vaccine. The gene calls are TRBV20-1 and TRBJ2-1, with 8 bases that match TRBD2. The CDR3: CSASSELADSYNEQFF. Here the CDR3 DNA reads TGCAGTGCTAGCAGCGAACTAGCGGATTCCTACAATGAGCAGTTCTTC.